Following are 22 T cell receptor beta chains from one sample sequenced in a study of Graves' ophthalmopathy and Graves' hyperthyroidism. TCR beta CDR3 regions were amplified from RNA transcripts. Amplification began with first-round RT-PCR using HTBI primers, then second-round multiplex PCR was performed. Each CDR3 protein is one row after TCRdb ran MiXCR on the multiplex PCR reads. The table includes roughly 400,000 distinct CDR3 sequences, just over 15% detected once. Material for sequencing was peripheral blood. All receptors derive from a woman aged 18-29 years with stable Graves' hyperthyroidism.

The table lists this clonotype with many counts. The rearrangement links TRBV12-3 or TRBV12-4 to TRBJ2-4; possible D gene TRBD1, 5 bases. CDR3 length equals 14 residues. V dropped 6 bases and J dropped 0 bases, with 9 bases sitting between them. CDR3 region: CASSLREAKNIQYF. CDR3 nucleotides: TGTGCCAGCAGCCTCAGGGAAGCCAAAAACATTCAGTACTTC.

The sample holds a few counts of this clonotype. A read error may be the cause here, since a much bigger clone is one base away. The V gene is TRBV12-3 or TRBV12-4, the J gene TRBJ1-6, with no clear D. Between the trimmed V and J ends, which lost 5 bases and 15 bases, there was a span of 14 bases. The CDR3 consists of 12 residues. CDR3 nucleotide sequence: TGTGCCAGCAGTACCATTTCGGGGAACCTCCACTTT. This codes for CASSTISGNLHF.

This clonotype occurred many times. This rearrangement joins TRBV6-2 or TRBV6-3 to TRBJ1-6, with D maybe TRBD1 (6 bases). The germline V gene encodes CDR1 MNHEY and CDR2 SVGEGT. This CDR3 region has 12 residues. Trimming removed 6 bases at V and 13 bases at J, with 13 bases between. The CDR3 spells CASRGHPGPLHF. DNA of the CDR3: TGTGCCAGCAGGGGACATCCCGGCCCCCTCCACTTT.

Of note for this clonotype: This sequence may be a read error, since a much larger clone differs from it by one base. The V gene is TRBV20-1, the J gene TRBJ1-6; D may be TRBD1 (5 bases). Germline values: CDR1 DFQATT, CDR2 SNEGSKA (reference sequence). This CDR3 spans 14 amino acids. The CDR3 coding sequence is TGCAGCACCACGGGACGGTGGAATAATTCACACCTCCACTTT. It encodes CSTTGRWNNSHLHF.

As to this clonotype: A much larger clone differs by one base, so this may be a read error. The J gene is TRBJ1-1, the V gene TRBV7-9; maybe TRBD1 (6 bases). With 4 bases removed from V and 3 bases from J, the gap between germline ends came to 15 bases. The CDR3 sequence is 15 residues long. Germline V CDR1 and CDR2: SEHNR, FQNEAQ (reference sequence). The CDR3: CASSSSTRGDTEAFF. The CDR3 DNA reads TGTGCCAGCAGCTCCTCGACCAGGGGAGACACTGAAGCTTTCTTT.

The chain combines TRBV12-3 or TRBV12-4 with TRBJ2-7; D gene ambiguous. V lost 6 bases and J 4 bases, leaving 16 bases between the germline ends. The CDR3 extends over 14 amino acids. The CDR3 coding sequence is TGTGCCAGCAGCTCAAAGATCCATCGGTACGAGCAGTACTTC. Translated, it gives CASSSKIHRYEQYF.

On this clonotype itself: This sequence may be a read error, since a much larger clone differs from it by one base. This chain connects TRBV6-2 or TRBV6-3 to TRBJ2-7; TRBD2 matches at 8 bases. The junction had 6 bases not matched to a gene; V was cut back by 7 bases and J by 1 base. The germline V gene has CDR1 MNHEY and CDR2 SVGEGT. The CDR3 contains 14 residues. The CDR3 bases are TGTGCCAGCAACAAACAGCGGGGGTCCTACGAGCAGTACTTC. This encodes CASNKQRGSYEQYF.

The J gene is TRBJ2-5, the V gene TRBV4-1; D may match TRBD1 or TRBD2 (5 bases each). V was pared by 0 bases and J by 5 bases, with 13 bases between. The length of the CDR3 is 15 residues. The V gene's germline CDR1 is MGHRA and CDR2 YSYEKL. CDR3 protein: CASSQDQLEGETQYF. CDR3 bases: TGCGCCAGCAGCCAAGATCAACTAGAGGGGGAGACCCAGTACTTC.

This clonotype was seen at least ten times. CDR3 loop: CASSLERAGNQPQHF. The DNA for the CDR3 is TGTGCCAGCAGCTTAGAGAGAGCAGGGAATCAGCCCCAGCATTTT. The chain links TRBV11-2 to TRBJ1-5; D possibly corresponds to TRBD1 (5 bases). This CDR3 contains 15 residues. Germline loops: CDR1 SGHAT, CDR2 FQNNGV. Between the trimmed V and J ends, which lost 0 bases and 4 bases, there was a span of 10 bases.

This clonotype was seen repeatedly, ten times or more. The V gene is TRBV4-1, the J gene TRBJ1-2; D uncertain. Germline loops: CDR1 MGHRA, CDR2 YSYEKL. This CDR3 comprises 12 residues. Trimming took off 0 bases at V and 8 bases at J, with 7 bases between the two ends. The DNA for the CDR3 is TGCGCCAGCAGCCAAGACCTAGGGGGCTACACCTTC. Amino acids: CASSQDLGGYTF.

At least ten counts were recorded for this clonotype. The chain is built from TRBV6-2 or TRBV6-3 and TRBJ2-2; TRBD2 agrees at 10 bases. With V trimmed by 5 bases and J by 3 bases, 0 bases remained unmatched. Germline CDR1 and CDR2: MNHEY and SVGEGT. This CDR3 has 14 residues. The CDR3 DNA follows: TGTGCCAGCAGTAGCGGGGGGGACACCGGGGAGCTGTTTTTT. The encoded protein is CASSSGGDTGELFF.

This clonotype appeared many times. The chain carries TRBV11-2 and TRBJ2-2; TRBD2 agrees at 7 bases. The J segment lost 7 bases and the V segment lost 3 bases, leaving 2 bases of the junction unmatched. The V gene's germline CDR1 is SGHAT and CDR2 FQNNGV. The CDR3 is 13 residues long. The CDR3 DNA sequence: TGTGCCAGCAGCTTTGGGGGGGGCGGGGAGCTGTTTTTT. Amino acids: CASSFGGGGELFF.

This clonotype was seen many times. CDR3 in amino acids: CASSLQRLNTGELFF. The CDR3 nucleotides read TGTGCCAGCAGCTTACAGCGGTTGAACACCGGGGAGCTGTTTTTT. The genes are TRBV11-2 and TRBJ2-2; D is perhaps TRBD2 (5 bases). The germline V gene has CDR1 SGHAT and CDR2 FQNNGV. The CDR3 runs to 15 residues. V gave up 2 bases and J gave up 1 base, with 8 bases separating them.

In its sample, this clonotype was seen many times. The V call is TRBV20-1, the J call TRBJ2-2, with 10 bases identical to TRBD2. V lost 0 bases and J lost 2; bases outside the gene matches: 3. This CDR3 region has 16 residues. Germline CDR1 and CDR2: DFQATT and SNEGSKA (reference sequence). CDR3 in amino acids: CSARDGLADNTGELFF. As DNA, the CDR3 is TGCAGTGCTAGAGACGGACTAGCGGATAACACCGGGGAGCTGTTTTTT.

This clonotype was recorded a few times. This rearrangement joins TRBV11-2 to TRBJ1-6; the D gene is possibly TRBD1 (5 bases). Germline values: CDR1 SGHAT, CDR2 FQNNGV. The germline V and J ends were trimmed by 5 bases and 9 bases, with 17 bases remaining between them. This CDR3 is 15 amino acids long. The CDR3 DNA sequence: TGTGCCAGCAGCCCCTCTGGGGGGTTTGGTTCACCCCTCCACTTT. This translates into CASSPSGGFGSPLHF.

The genes are TRBV7-9 and TRBJ1-2; D perhaps matches TRBD1 (6 bases). This CDR3 has 14 amino acids. Germline assignment: CDR1 SEHNR and CDR2 FQNEAQ (reference sequence). Deletions cut 1 base from V and 3 bases from J, with 9 bases between. The DNA for the CDR3 is TGTGCCAGCAGCTTAGATGCAGGGGACTATGGCTACACCTTC. Protein product: CASSLDAGDYGYTF.

This clonotype was recorded at least ten times. This chain joins TRBV7-9 and TRBJ1-1; D may be TRBD1 (5 bases). Trimming took 5 bases from V and 7 from J, leaving 14 bases between them. Germline V gives CDR1 SEHNR, CDR2 FQNEAQ (reference sequence). This CDR3 is built from 13 residues. Here the CDR3 reads CASSPTTTDEAFF. CDR3 in DNA: TGTGCCAGCAGCCCGACGACGACAGATGAAGCTTTCTTT. Drawing the rest from reference TRBV7-9 and TRBJ1-1, the complete variable domain is DTGVSQNPRHKITKRGQNVTFRCDPISEHNRLYWYRQTLGQGPEFLTYFQNEAQLEKSRLLSDRFSAERPKGSFSTLEIQRTEQGDSAMYLCASSPTTTDEAFFGQGTRLTVV.

This clonotype was counted many times. The chain recombines TRBV27 with TRBJ2-7; D is uncertain. V gave up 3 bases and J gave up 7 bases, with 16 bases separating them. Germline V gene lookup returns CDR1 MNHEY and CDR2 SMNVEV (reference sequence). The CDR3 is made up of 14 amino acids. This CDR3 is CASSLNRHLGEQYF. For the CDR3, the DNA is TGTGCCAGCAGTTTGAACAGACACCTTGGAGAGCAGTACTTC.

This clonotype was observed at least ten times. The CDR3 DNA follows: TGTGCCAGCCCCACCGACGCAGGGAAGGTGTGTCAGCCCCAGCATTTT. Its protein product is CASPTDAGKVCQPQHF. The chain uses TRBV19 and TRBJ1-5, with D possibly TRBD1 on 5 matching bases. The CDR3 has 16 residues. The V end was cut by 9 bases, the J end by 6 bases, with 24 bases between. The germline gives CDR1 LNHDA, CDR2 SQIVND (reference sequence).

This clonotype came up many times. The CDR3 loop is CASSSRTGDFQETQYF. In DNA, the CDR3 is TGTGCCAGCAGTTCCCGGACAGGAGACTTCCAAGAGACCCAGTACTTC. V and J are TRBV12-3 or TRBV12-4 and TRBJ2-5, with 7 nucleotides matching TRBD1. The CDR3 is 16 residues long. The junction had 9 bases not matched to a gene; V was cut back by 4 bases and J by 1 base.

This clonotype was seen repeatedly, ten times or more. The chain has TRBV12-5 and TRBJ1-1; D not certain. Germline V CDR1 and CDR2: LGHNT, FRNRAP. CDR3 size: 12 residues. Trimming removed 4 bases at V and 7 bases at J, with 10 bases between. The CDR3 is CASGSSVGEAFF. CDR3 bases: TGTGCTAGTGGTTCCTCTGTCGGTGAAGCTTTCTTT. The full variable domain, completed using reference TRBV12-5 and TRBJ1-1, is DARVTQTPRHKVTEMGQEVTMRCQPILGHNTVFWYRQTMMQGLELLAYFRNRAPLDDSGMPKDRFSAEMPDATLATLKIQPSEPRDSAVYFCASGSSVGEAFFGQGTRLTVV.

This clonotype has a single count. It may be a read error: a sequence one base away is much more abundant. This chain connects TRBV6-1 to TRBJ2-7; D unclear. CDR3 length: 12 amino acids. Trimming left V 5 bases short and J 3 bases short, with 8 bases between. Germline CDR1 MNHNS, CDR2 SASEGT. The CDR3 here is CASSKEHYEQYV. CDR3 DNA: TGTGCCAGCAGTAAGGAACACTACGAGCAGTACGTC.